This T cell receptor (beta chain) is drawn from a study of T cells in Graves' hyperthyroidism and ophthalmopathy. Researchers took RNA transcripts and amplified the TCR beta CDR3 regions from them. First-round RT-PCR of the TCR CDR3 relied on the HTBI primer set. MiXCR, applied by TCRdb to the multiplex PCR reads, yields one record per CDR3 protein. Of approximately 220,000 distinct CDR3 sequences listed, roughly 18% are singletons. Trimming stripped 3 bases from V and 0 bases from J, with 9 bases between. Germline V gene lookup returns CDR1 LNHDA and CDR2 SQIVND (reference sequence). The CDR3 spans 15 residues. Stable disease denoted Graves' hyperthyroidism without ophthalmopathy progression within 18 months. Uncontrolled infection, other autoimmune disease, pregnancy or lactation barred patients from enrollment.

This TCR derives from a man aged 40-50 years with Graves' hyperthyroidism. Sequenced sample: blood. The chain joins TRBV19 to TRBJ1-5; TRBD1 is a possible D gene (6 bases). CDR3 DNA: TGTGCCAGTAGTATTTGGGGGCTTAGCAATCAGCCCCAGCATTTT. Translation: CASSIWGLSNQPQHF.